This is a list of T cell receptor beta chains from one sample in a study of shared clonotypes between healthy human individuals. Profiling relied on immunoSEQ multiplex PCR, and the TCRdb table lists in-frame clones only, not all of them. The sample lists 1.5 million to 2.5 million clones, roughly 94% occurring once. Sequencing was carried out using naive CD8+ T cells sorted from blood. The receptor set was obtained from a man younger than 35 in good health. CDR3s include the opening cysteine and the closing phenylalanine or tryptophan. D genes are given only for firm matches. Not all rows give a size; the values are once, few, many and, for expanded clones, a class.

>NA|TRBJ2-5|TRBD1|TRBV15
CATSPTGTGSETQYF
TGTGCCACCAGCCCAACCGGGACAGGCAGCGAGACCCAGTACTTC
>NA|TRBJ1-1|NA|TRBV7-8
CASSLAGSGKMNTEAFF
TGTGCCAGCAGCTTAGCTGGCAGTGGAAAGATGAACACTGAAGCTTTCTTT
>once|TRBJ2-5|NA|TRBV12-5
CASGSGFQETQYF
TGTGCTAGTGGATCAGGATTTCAAGAGACCCAGTACTTC
>NA|TRBJ2-3|NA|TRBV5-6
CASSPLILVSDTQYF
TGTGCCAGCAGCCCCCTCATACTAGTATCTGATACGCAGTATTTT
>NA|TRBJ1-2|NA|TRBV5-1
CASSLGPGYGYTF
TGCGCCAGCAGCTTGGGGCCAGGCTATGGCTACACCTTC
>NA|TRBJ2-5|NA|TRBV7-9
CASSLGWETQYF
TGTGCCAGCAGCTTAGGATGGGAGACCCAGTACTTC
>NA|TRBJ1-4|NA|TRBV5-1
CASSLTGINEKLFF
TGCGCCAGCAGCTTGACAGGAATTAATGAAAAACTGTTTTTT
>NA|TRBJ2-7|NA|TRBV7-9
CASSYGGSEQYF
TGTGCCAGCAGCTATGGAGGGAGCGAGCAGTACTTC
>NA|TRBJ2-1|TRBD2|TRBV29-1
CSVEGLAGRSSYNEQFF
TGCAGCGTTGAGGGACTAGCGGGGAGGAGCTCCTACAATGAGCAGTTCTTC
>once|TRBJ2-7|NA|TRBV5-1
CARRTPRSSYEQYF
TGCGCCAGAAGGACACCCCGGAGCTCCTACGAGCAGTACTTC
>NA|TRBJ2-3|TRBD2|TRBV7-9
CASSLVGGSTDTQYF
TGTGCCAGCAGCTTAGTCGGGGGGAGCACAGATACGCAGTATTTT
>NA|TRBJ1-5|NA|TRBV27
CASSPSPVEVPQHF
TGTGCCAGCAGTCCGTCACCGGTGGAGGTGCCCCAGCATTTT
>NA|TRBJ1-4|NA|TRBV6-1
CASSEGPGATNEKLFF
TGTGCCAGCAGTGAAGGTCCAGGGGCAACTAATGAAAAACTGTTTTTT
>NA|TRBJ2-7|TRBD1|TRBV5-6
CASSWDRTYEQYF
TGTGCCAGCAGTTGGGACAGGACTTACGAGCAGTACTTC
>NA|TRBJ1-5|NA|TRBV19
CASSIFGPQHF
TGTGCCAGTAGTATATTTGGGCCCCAGCATTTT
>NA|TRBJ1-1|NA|TRBV7-6
CASSLLRGPDTEAFF
TGTGCCAGCAGCTTACTAAGGGGCCCGGACACTGAAGCTTTCTTT
>NA|TRBJ2-3|NA|TRBV2
CASSEAAGTRTDTQYF
TGTGCCAGCAGTGAAGCGGCAGGGACCAGGACAGATACGCAGTATTTT
>NA|TRBJ1-6|TRBD1|TRBV14
CASSQDRTGFYNSPLHF
TGTGCCAGCAGCCAAGACCGGACAGGGTTCTATAATTCACCCCTCCACTTT
>once|TRBJ2-1|NA|TRBV27
CASRLTGSYNEQFF
TGTGCCAGCAGGTTGACAGGATCCTACAATGAGCAGTTCTTC
>NA|TRBJ1-1|TRBD1|TRBV29-1
CSVSGGGIEAFF
TGCAGCGTGTCCGGAGGGGGCATTGAAGCTTTCTTT
>NA|TRBJ2-2|TRBD2|TRBV4-3
CASSQVWGTSGLSNTGELFF
TGCGCCAGCAGCCAAGTTTGGGGGACTAGCGGGCTGTCGAACACCGGGGAGCTGTTTTTT
>NA|TRBJ1-6|NA|TRBV27
CASSLAADVSPLHF
TGTGCCAGCAGTTTAGCGGCGGACGTTTCACCCCTCCACTTT
>NA|TRBJ1-1|NA|TRBV11-2
CASSPGTDTEAFF
TGTGCCAGCAGCCCCGGCACCGACACTGAAGCTTTCTTT
>NA|TRBJ1-5|NA|TRBV30
CAWSQGGSNQPQHF
TGTGCCTGGTCCCAGGGCGGTAGCAATCAGCCCCAGCATTTT
>NA|TRBJ2-7|NA|TRBV7-8
CASSLAKLGDIYEQYF
TGTGCCAGCAGCTTGGCAAAATTGGGGGATATCTACGAGCAGTACTTC
>NA|TRBJ2-7|NA|TRBV19
CASSMEASLANEQYF
TGTGCCAGTAGTATGGAGGCGAGCCTAGCTAACGAGCAGTACTTC
>NA|TRBJ2-7|NA|TRBV4-1
CASSQEWDAFYEQYF
TGCGCCAGCAGCCAAGAATGGGACGCCTTCTACGAGCAGTACTTC
>NA|TRBJ2-2|NA|TRBV9
CASSVRGGANTGELFF
TGTGCCAGCAGCGTCCGTGGCGGGGCGAACACCGGGGAGCTGTTTTTT
>NA|TRBJ2-1|TRBD2|TRBV27
CASSVPRPAGGYNEQFF
TGTGCCAGCAGCGTACCCAGACCCGCGGGGGGGTACAATGAGCAGTTCTTC
>NA|TRBJ2-2|NA|TRBV5-1
CASSPFVQVNTGELFF
TGCGCCAGCAGCCCGTTCGTCCAGGTCAACACCGGGGAGCTGTTTTTT
>NA|TRBJ1-1|NA|TRBV7-9
CASSPPSSLAFF
TGTGCCAGCAGCCCTCCATCGAGTTTAGCTTTCTTT
>NA|TRBJ1-5|NA|TRBV9
CASSVGSSGQPQHF
TGTGCCAGCAGCGTAGGAAGTTCTGGTCAGCCCCAGCATTTT
>NA|TRBJ2-1|NA|TRBV2
CASSADPYNEQFF
TGTGCCAGCAGTGCGGACCCCTACAATGAGCAGTTCTTC
>NA|TRBJ2-7|NA|TRBV7-9
CASSPRQVSYEQYF
TGTGCCAGCAGCCCCCGGCAGGTCTCCTACGAGCAGTACTTC
>NA|TRBJ2-3|NA|TRBV15
CATSKSGLLLTDTQYF
TGTGCCACCAGTAAATCTGGACTACTACTCACAGATACGCAGTATTTT
>NA|TRBJ2-3|NA|TRBV7-9
CASSLEGYQYF
TGTGCCAGCAGCTTAGAAGGTTATCAGTATTTT
>NA|TRBJ1-4|NA|TRBV6-1
CASTGWDEKLFF
TGTGCTAGCACCGGGTGGGATGAAAAACTGTTTTTT
>NA|TRBJ2-5|NA|TRBV30
CAWSKETQYF
TGTGCCTGGAGTAAAGAGACCCAGTACTTC
>NA|TRBJ1-6|NA|TRBV5-4
CASSLVGGGESPLHF
TGTGCCAGCAGCTTGGTTGGGGGGGGCGAGTCACCCCTCCACTTT
>NA|TRBJ2-7|NA|TRBV7-9
CASSLVDGDGSYEQYF
TGTGCCAGCAGCTTAGTTGATGGGGATGGCTCCTACGAGCAGTACTTC
>NA|TRBJ2-7|NA|TRBV28
CASSFRGSINEQYF
TGTGCCAGCAGTTTCCGGGGGTCCATCAACGAGCAGTACTTC
>NA|TRBJ2-5|TRBD1|TRBV11-2
CASSFDRVGETQYF
TGTGCCAGCAGCTTTGACAGGGTGGGAGAGACCCAGTACTTC
>NA|TRBJ2-7|TRBD2|TRBV30
CAWGHSGRAGAYEQYF
TGTGCCTGGGGACATAGCGGGAGGGCGGGGGCCTACGAGCAGTACTTC
>NA|TRBJ1-6|NA|TRBV27
CASSLSGTFLYNSPLHF
TGTGCCAGCAGTTTATCGGGGACCTTTCTCTATAATTCACCCCTCCACTTT
>few|TRBJ1-2|NA|TRBV6-1
CASTEGWNYGYTF
TGTGCCAGCACGGAGGGTTGGAACTATGGCTACACCTTC
>NA|TRBJ2-7|NA|TRBV6-6
CASSYFSEYEQYF
TGTGCCAGCAGTTACTTCTCGGAGTACGAGCAGTACTTC
>NA|TRBJ2-1|NA|TRBV7-6
CASSPSGRGDNEQFF
TGTGCCAGCAGCCCTTCAGGGAGGGGGGACAATGAGCAGTTCTTC